The sequence of this T cell receptor (beta chain) was determined in a study of T-cell reconstitution after alpha-beta-depleted transplantation in children. Overall study findings and caveats: In patients about two months after transplant, alpha-beta T cells reportedly arose from several hundred expanded graft clones. One year after transplant, T-cell counts and diversity came mostly from newly produced T cells. Surviving recipient T cells and thymic progenitors produced the high day-60 TCRbeta diversity seen in some patients.

As concerns this clonotype: Its antigen is currently unknown.

As it was prepared, the TCRbeta library received unique molecular identifiers. TCRdb itself ran the PCR reads through MiXCR, one entry per CDR3 protein. Of fewer than 750,000 distinct CDR3 sequences listed, approximately 22% are singletons. The origin of this receptor is a boy under three years old who had a stem cell transplant for acute myeloid leukemia, so the T cells may come from the graft donor. The starting material was PBMCs, mostly from graft donor cells, obtained 360 days after TCRalphabeta/CD19-depleted stem cell transplant.

The CDR3 loop is CSARNRDRATYEQYF. In nucleotides, the CDR3 is TGCAGTGCTAGGAACCGGGACAGGGCTACCTACGAGCAGTACTTC. V and J are TRBV20-1 and TRBJ2-7; 9 nucleotides agree with TRBD1. The CDR3 consists of 15 residues. V lost 3 bases and J lost 2; bases outside the gene matches: 8. CDR1 is DFQATT and CDR2 is SNEGSKA in the germline V gene (reference sequence).